The 7 T cell receptor beta chains listed next were all sequenced from one sample in a study of T cell changes during pregnancy in multiple sclerosis. Some clones are missing from TCRdb's copy, which holds only in-frame ones; the method was immunoSEQ multiplex PCR. The table lists around 41,000 clones, approximately 91% of them singletons, with about 1.5% in the top ten. The specimen was PBMCs (not recorded whether the cells were cultured). These receptors came from a female donor with multiple sclerosis, enrolled in a pregnancy study.

The chain carries TRBV2 and TRBJ1-2; 7 bases are a match to TRBD1. V lost 4 bases and J lost 0; bases outside the gene matches: 2. CDR1 SNHLY and CDR2 FYNNEI come from the germline V gene. The CDR3 covers 14 residues. The CDR3 region is CASSGQGPNYGYTF. DNA of the CDR3: TGTGCCAGCAGTGGACAGGGACCTAACTATGGCTACACCTTC.

This chain connects TRBV27 to TRBJ1-2; D is unclear. The CDR3 has 14 amino acids. The germline V and J ends were trimmed by 2 bases and 8 bases, with 15 bases remaining between them. Germline-derived CDR1 and CDR2 are MNHEY and SMNVEV (reference sequence). CDR3 sequence reads: CASSLRGAGYGYTF. In DNA form, the CDR3 reads TGTGCCAGCAGTTTAAGAGGTGCGGGCTACGGCTACACCTTC.

The CDR3: CASSSRTFREQFF. As DNA, the CDR3 is TGTGCCAGCAGCTCCCGGACATTCCGTGAGCAGTTCTTC. V usage is TRBV7-8 and J usage is TRBJ2-1; TRBD1 is a possible D gene (5 bases). This CDR3 has 13 residues. Looked up from germline, CDR1 is SGHVS and CDR2 is FQNEAQ. Trimming pared 4 bases from V and 9 bases from J, leaving 13 bases between.

The genes are TRBV19 and TRBJ1-5, with TRBD1 as a possible D gene (5 bases). Germline CDR1 and CDR2: LNHDA and SQIVND (reference sequence). The CDR3 runs to 13 residues. V was pared by 8 bases and J by 1 base, with 9 bases between. In DNA, the CDR3 is TGTGCCAGTGGACGACAGAGCAATCAGCCCCAGCATTTT. Amino acid sequence: CASGRQSNQPQHF.

The genes are TRBV19 and TRBJ2-1, with D maybe TRBD1 (6 bases). Germline lookup yields CDR1 LNHDA and CDR2 SQIVND (reference sequence). The germline V and J ends were trimmed by 5 bases and 4 bases, with 21 bases remaining between them. The CDR3 is made up of 17 amino acids. This chain's CDR3 is CASSESQGPRLYNEQFF. The CDR3 DNA sequence: TGTGCCAGTAGTGAGAGCCAGGGGCCCCGCCTATACAATGAGCAGTTCTTC.

The chain uses TRBV19 and TRBJ2-2, with D perhaps TRBD2 (6 bases). Germline CDR1 and CDR2: LNHDA and SQIVND (reference sequence). The CDR3 has 16 residues. V dropped 2 bases and J dropped 4 bases, with 14 bases sitting between them. CDR3 nucleotides: TGTGCCAGTAGTATATTTGGGGGAGGCCCCACCGGGGAGCTGTTTTTT. Translation: CASSIFGGGPTGELFF.

The rearrangement links TRBV5-4 to TRBJ2-1; D is possibly TRBD1 (6 bases). The CDR3 loop spans 15 amino acids. The V end lost 4 bases, the J end lost 10 bases, and 21 bases lay between the germline ends. CDR1 and CDR2 (germline): SGHNT, YYREEE (reference sequence). The CDR3 reads CASSPGPLGGMEQFF. The CDR3 DNA sequence: TGTGCCAGCAGCCCGGGACCTCTAGGGGGAATGGAGCAGTTCTTC.